This T cell receptor beta chain is drawn from a study of cytomegalovirus exposure and HLA in healthy donors. Looked up from germline, CDR1 is SQVTM and CDR2 is ANQGSEA. Trimming stripped 7 bases from V and 12 bases from J, with 17 bases between. The CDR3 runs to 11 residues. General study results and limits: Most TCR sequences were seen very rarely across donors, but some public TCRs occurred in many. In vitro confirmation showed a few CMV-associated chains to be CMV antigen specific.

To note about this clone: Its specificity is not known.

Repertoires were generated with immunoSEQ multiplex PCR, while TCRdb's copy carries only in-frame clones and drops some. The table shows about 200,000 clones, with around 78% occurring only once. The chain employs TRBV29-1 and TRBJ2-3; D might be TRBD2 (5 bases). This receptor was obtained from a woman aged 18-29 years in good health and CMV-seronegative. Material for sequencing was PBMCs. The CDR3 is CSAAPEGLQYF. DNA of the CDR3: TGCAGCGCCGCCCCAGAAGGACTTCAGTATTTT.